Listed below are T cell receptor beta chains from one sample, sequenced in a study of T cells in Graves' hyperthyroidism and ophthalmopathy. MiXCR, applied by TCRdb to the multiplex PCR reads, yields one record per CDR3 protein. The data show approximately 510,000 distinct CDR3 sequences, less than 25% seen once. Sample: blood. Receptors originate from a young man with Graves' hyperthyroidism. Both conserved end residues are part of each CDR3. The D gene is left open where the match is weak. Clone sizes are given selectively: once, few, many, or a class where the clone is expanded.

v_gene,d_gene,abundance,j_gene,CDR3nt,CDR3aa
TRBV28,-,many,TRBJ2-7,TGTGCCAGCAGCCTTTGGGGGGTAGAGGAGCAGTACTTC,CASSLWGVEEQYF
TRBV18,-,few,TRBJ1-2,TGTGCCAGCTCACCACCGGGGGGGCGCGGCTACACCTTC,CASSPPGGRGYTF
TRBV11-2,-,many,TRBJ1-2,TGTGCCAGCAGCTTAGATCTTGGGAGGGCCGGTGGCTACACCTTC,CASSLDLGRAGGYTF
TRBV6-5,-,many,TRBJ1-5,TGTGCCAGCAGTTACTTTGCAGGGCAGAATCAGCCCCAGCATTTT,CASSYFAGQNQPQHF
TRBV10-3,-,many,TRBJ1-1,TGTGCCATCAGTGAGTCCAGTGAGAACACTGAAGCTTTCTTT,CAISESSENTEAFF
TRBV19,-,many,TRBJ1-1,TGTGCCAGTAGCCTGGGGCAGGGGACCACTGAAGCTTTCTTT,CASSLGQGTTEAFF
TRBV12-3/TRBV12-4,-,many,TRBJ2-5,TGTGCCAGCAGGATCCCGGACTCAGAGACCCAGTACTTC,CASRIPDSETQYF
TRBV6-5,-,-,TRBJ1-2,TGTGCCAGCAGTTACTCCAGGGGTTACGTCTATGGCTACACCTTC,CASSYSRGYVYGYTF
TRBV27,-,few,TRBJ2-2,TGTGCCAGCAGTTCGGGACTGACCACCGGGGAGCTGTTTTTT,CASSSGLTTGELFF
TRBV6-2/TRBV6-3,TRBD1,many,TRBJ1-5,TGTGCCAGCAATCCTGGGGACAGCCAAAGGTGGAATAGCAATCAGCCCCAGCATTTT,CASNPGDSQRWNSNQPQHF
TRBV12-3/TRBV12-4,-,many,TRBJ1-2,TGTGCCAGCAGTTTTCAGTACGGCTACACCTTC,CASSFQYGYTF
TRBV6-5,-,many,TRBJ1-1,TGTGCCAGCAGACTCTCGGCAGGTGGGCCCCTGAACACTGAAGCTTTCTTT,CASRLSAGGPLNTEAFF
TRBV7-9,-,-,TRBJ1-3,TGTGCCAGCAGCTTAGCCCCAGAGGAAGGAAACACCATATATTTT,CASSLAPEEGNTIYF
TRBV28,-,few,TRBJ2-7,TGTGCCAGCAGTTTCTGGCAGGCCTACGAGCAGTACTTC,CASSFWQAYEQYF
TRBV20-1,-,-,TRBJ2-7,TGCAGTGCTCTTGGGGGACACTTGCTCGAGCAGTACTTC,CSALGGHLLEQYF
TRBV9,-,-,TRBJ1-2,TGTGCCAGCAACTCCCGGGGGGATGGCTACACCTTC,CASNSRGDGYTF
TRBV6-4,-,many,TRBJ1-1,TGTGCCAGCAGTGAATGGAGTGGAAGCACTGAAGCTTTCTTT,CASSEWSGSTEAFF
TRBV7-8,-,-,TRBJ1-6,TGTGCCAGCAGCTTAATTGGAGCCGGGACCCCTTATTCACCCCTCCACTTT,CASSLIGAGTPYSPLHF
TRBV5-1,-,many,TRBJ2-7,TGCGCCAGCACCCCTGGGGTCGACAGGAACGAGCAGTACTTC,CASTPGVDRNEQYF
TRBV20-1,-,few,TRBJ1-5,TGCAGTGCTAGTGGCAGGGCAAATCAGCCCCAGCATTTT,CSASGRANQPQHF
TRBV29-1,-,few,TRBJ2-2,TGCAGCGTTCAAGGGACGGCCGGGGAGCTGTTTTTT,CSVQGTAGELFF
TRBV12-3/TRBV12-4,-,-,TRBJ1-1,TGTGCCAGCAGTGATGGACGGGTCGCCAGCACTGATGCTTTCTTT,CASSDGRVASTDAFF